These 16 T cell receptor beta chains originate from one sample sequenced in a study of T cell responses to AZD1222 COVID-19 vaccine. TCRdb's table, derived via immunoSEQ multiplex PCR, lists solely in-frame clones and lacks some. The sample includes about 120,000 clones, around 85% of them seen just once. The input for sequencing was peripheral blood, taken on day 0 of AZD1222 vaccination. These receptors were obtained from an adult in good health.

The chain is built from TRBV29-1 and TRBJ1-3; D remains unclear. Germline values: CDR1 SQVTM, CDR2 ANQGSEA. V dropped 2 bases and J dropped 0 bases, with 5 bases sitting between them. The CDR3 totals 13 residues. The CDR3 nucleotides are TGCAGCGTTGAATTGAACTCTGGAAACACCATATATTTT. Protein product: CSVELNSGNTIYF.

The rearrangement links TRBV5-4 to TRBJ1-1; D unclear. Per germline, CDR1 SGHNT and CDR2 YYREEE (reference sequence). Trimming removed 0 bases at V and 0 bases at J, with 6 bases between. The CDR3 totals 14 residues. DNA for the CDR3: TGTGCCAGCAGCTTGGGACCGGTGAACACTGAAGCTTTCTTT. Translating gives CASSLGPVNTEAFF.

The V and J genes are TRBV29-1 and TRBJ2-3, with 7 bases fitting TRBD1. Germline values: CDR1 SQVTM, CDR2 ANQGSEA. The CDR3 loop spans 13 amino acids. The trim removed 4 bases at V and 2 bases at J, leaving 3 bases unmatched. The CDR3 is CSVGTGNTDTQYF. CDR3 DNA sequence: TGCAGCGTTGGGACAGGTAACACAGATACGCAGTATTTT.

V and J are TRBV24-1 and TRBJ2-3, with D uncertain. V lost 3 bases and J lost 3, with 9 bases in between. The germline V gene has CDR1 KGHDR and CDR2 SFDVKD. The CDR3 is 14 amino acids. The CDR3: CATSDPDVTDTQYF. CDR3 nucleotides: TGTGCCACCAGTGATCCGGACGTTACAGATACGCAGTATTTT.

The chain carries TRBV28 and TRBJ1-5; the match to TRBD1 covers 9 bases. Per germline, CDR1 MDHEN and CDR2 SYDVKM. V was clipped by 3 bases and J by 8 bases; unmatched bases: 8. This CDR3 region has 15 residues. CDR3 loop: CASSLTGQGRKPQHF. The CDR3 DNA reads TGTGCCAGCAGTTTGACAGGACAGGGGAGAAAGCCCCAGCATTTT.

The chain has TRBV7-9 and TRBJ2-3; the match to TRBD1 covers 8 bases. The CDR3 runs to 12 residues. CDR1 and CDR2 (germline): SEHNR, FQNEAQ (reference sequence). The trim removed 6 bases at V and 9 bases at J, leaving 5 bases unmatched. The CDR3 spells CASSSTGGTQYF. DNA of the CDR3: TGTGCCAGCAGTTCCACAGGGGGAACGCAGTATTTT.

The J gene is TRBJ2-2, the V gene TRBV19, with TRBD2 matching 9 bases. The V gene end was trimmed by 7 bases and the J gene end by 0 bases; junction bases not matched to a gene: 12. CDR1 and CDR2 (germline): LNHDA, SQIVND (reference sequence). CDR3 length: 18 residues. The DNA of the CDR3 is TGTGCCAGTACTCCCTCGGGGGCTAGCGGGACGAACACCGGGGAGCTGTTTTTT. Its translation is CASTPSGASGTNTGELFF.

The V gene is TRBV5-1, the J gene TRBJ1-2; 7 bases line up with TRBD1. CDR1 is SGHRS and CDR2 is YFSETQ in the germline V gene. The junction had 11 bases not matched to a gene; V was cut back by 5 bases and J by 10 bases. The CDR3 covers 13 residues. The CDR3 sequence: CASREGQSYLYTF. The CDR3 nucleotides are TGCGCCAGCAGGGAGGGACAGTCCTATCTCTACACCTTC.

This chain links TRBV5-8 with TRBJ2-2; 11 bases map to TRBD1. J was trimmed by 5 bases and V by 5 bases; bases with no gene match: 5. The CDR3 totals 15 residues. Germline CDR1 SGHTS, CDR2 YDEGEE. CDR3 nucleotide sequence: TGTGCCAGCAGTCAGGACAGGGGGCGGACCGGGGAGCTGTTTTTT. Protein sequence: CASSQDRGRTGELFF.

The chain links TRBV28 to TRBJ2-7; 8 nucleotides agree with TRBD1. Germline values: CDR1 MDHEN, CDR2 SYDVKM. CDR3 length: 12 residues. Trimming at V came to 5 bases and at J to 9 bases, leaving 6 bases not matched to a gene. Written as DNA, the CDR3 is TGTGCCAGCAGTAGACAGGGGTCCGGGCAGTACTTC. Residues: CASSRQGSGQYF. Full variable domain (rest looked up from reference TRBV28 and TRBJ2-7): DVKVTQSSRYLVKRTGEKVFLECVQDMDHENMFWYRQDPGLGLRLIYFSYDVKMKEKGDIPEGYSVSREKKERFSLILESASTNQTSMYLCASSRQGSGQYFGPGTRLTVT.

The gene calls are TRBV9 and TRBJ1-4; 10 bases fit TRBD1. CDR1 is SGDLS, CDR2 YYNGEE, per germline. Unmatched junction bases numbered 6, after V lost 4 bases and J lost 0 bases. This CDR3 is 17 amino acids long. For the CDR3, the DNA is TGTGCCAGCAGCACACCCGGGACAGGGGCAACTAATGAAAAACTGTTTTTT. Translated, it gives CASSTPGTGATNEKLFF.

This chain links TRBV11-2 with TRBJ2-2; TRBD1 is a possible D gene (7 bases). Germline values: CDR1 SGHAT, CDR2 FQNNGV. This CDR3 contains 16 residues. V was cut by 3 bases and J by 4 bases, with 15 bases left in between. CDR3 residues: CASSFRGTVGTGELFF. The CDR3 DNA reads as TGTGCCAGCAGCTTTCGCGGGACAGTGGGCACCGGGGAGCTGTTTTTT.

The rearrangement links TRBV11-2 to TRBJ1-4; TRBD1 aligns across 7 bases. V dropped 5 bases and J dropped 8; count of bases not matched to a gene: 8. CDR1 and CDR2 (germline): SGHAT, FQNNGV. The length of the CDR3 is 14 residues. This CDR3 is CASSRQGRGEKLFF. DNA of the CDR3: TGTGCCAGCAGCCGACAGGGACGGGGCGAAAAACTGTTTTTT. Drawing the rest from reference TRBV11-2 and TRBJ1-4, the complete variable domain is EAGVAQSPRYKIIEKRQSVAFWCNPISGHATLYWYQQILGQGPKLLIQFQNNGVVDDSQLPKDRFSAERLKGVDSTLKIQPAKLEDSAVYLCASSRQGRGEKLFFGSGTQLSVL.

The table lists this clone with a count of one. The chain uses TRBV5-1 and TRBJ2-1; the D is unclear. Trimming left V 4 bases short and J 5 bases short, with 13 bases between. CDR1 and CDR2 (germline): SGHRS, YFSETQ. CDR3 length: 14 amino acids. CDR3 coding DNA: TGCGCCAGCAGCCTTGGTGGTTCCCACAATGAGCAGTTCTTC. This encodes CASSLGGSHNEQFF.

The rearrangement uses TRBV27 and TRBJ2-7; TRBD1 matches at 9 bases. Trimming removed 8 bases from V and 5 bases from J; junction bases left unmatched: 7. Germline CDR1 reads MNHEY; CDR2 reads SMNVEV (reference sequence). The CDR3 runs 13 residues. DNA of the CDR3: TGTGCCAGCCGACGGTGGGACAGGGACGAGCAGTACTTC. This codes for CASRRWDRDEQYF.

This clone has only one observation. The V gene is TRBV3-1 (or the pseudogene TRBV3-2), the J gene TRBJ2-7; tentatively, D is TRBD1 (5 bases). CDR3 length equals 15 residues. V gave up 4 bases and J gave up 2 bases, with 15 bases separating them. Per the germline V gene, CDR1 is LGHDT and CDR2 is YNNKEL (reference sequence). CDR3 sequence: CASSPNGAVAYEQYF. Here the CDR3 DNA reads TGTGCCAGCAGCCCGAATGGGGCGGTCGCCTACGAGCAGTACTTC.